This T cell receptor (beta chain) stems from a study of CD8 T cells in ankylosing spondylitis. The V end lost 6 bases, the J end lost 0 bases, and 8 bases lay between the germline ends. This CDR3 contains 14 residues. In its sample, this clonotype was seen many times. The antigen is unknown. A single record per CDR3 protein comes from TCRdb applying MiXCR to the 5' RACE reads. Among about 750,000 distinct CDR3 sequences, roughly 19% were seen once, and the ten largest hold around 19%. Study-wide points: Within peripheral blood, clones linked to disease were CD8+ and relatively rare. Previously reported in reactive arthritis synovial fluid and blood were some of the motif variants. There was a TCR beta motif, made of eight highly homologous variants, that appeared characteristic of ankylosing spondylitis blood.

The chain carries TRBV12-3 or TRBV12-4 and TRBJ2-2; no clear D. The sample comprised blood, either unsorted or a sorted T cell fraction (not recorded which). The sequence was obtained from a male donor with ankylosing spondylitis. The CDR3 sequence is CASRPSSNTGELFF. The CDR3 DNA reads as TGTGCCAGCAGACCCTCGTCGAACACCGGGGAGCTGTTTTTT.